The clone carrying this TCR beta chain has a handful of counts. No antigen is known for it. The data are from a study of response to subunit inactivated influenza vaccine. Whole-study findings and limits: Each seasonal influenza vaccination recruits few new T cells, the authors suggested.

MiXCR, applied by TCRdb to the RT-PCR reads, yields one record per CDR3 protein. Counted here are roughly 500,000 distinct CDR3 sequences, 16% occurring once; the ten biggest clones make up roughly 3%. The source material was CD4+ T cells sorted from PBMCs, sampled around 25 months after vaccination. The sequence was collected from a man between 50 and 75 years old who received an inactivated influenza vaccine.

In nucleotides, the CDR3 is TGTGCCAGCAGCCAAGGGGACAAGAAACTGTTTTTT. The encoded protein is CASSQGDKKLFF. V and J are TRBV3-1 and TRBJ1-4; a weak D match, TRBD1 (6 bases). Deletions cut 1 base from V and 11 bases from J, with 8 bases between. The CDR3 spans 12 residues. Germline loops: CDR1 LGHDT, CDR2 YNNKEL (reference sequence).